The 23 T cell receptor beta chains listed next were all sequenced from one sample in a study of T cell repertoires in cytomegalovirus infection (dated by TCRdb to the late 2010s). Instrument on record: Illumina HiSeq 1500. TCRdb passed the public sequencing reads through fastp at Q25 and MiXCR, retaining productive beta sequences. Rows are unified per CDR3 protein, each entry keeping the most common DNA and genes. Counted in this sample were a few hundred thousand distinct CDR3 sequences; about a quarter of them appeared once. Clones ranked in the top ten supply around 13% of the sample. The sequenced sample consisted of PBMCs. These receptors all come from a human donor in good health (CMV status not recorded). Some clones in this sample may be carry-over from other donors' samples.

This clonotype was recorded a few times. The CDR3 DNA is TGTGCCAGCAGCTTAGGACCTAGCGGGATCAGCGTCGGGGAGCTGTTTTTT. It yields the protein CASSLGPSGISVGELFF. The gene calls are TRBV7-9 and TRBJ2-2; 9 nucleotides match TRBD2. J was trimmed by 7 bases and V by 1 base; bases with no gene match: 10. The CDR3 runs to 17 residues. Germline CDR1 and CDR2: SEHNR and FQNEAQ (reference sequence).

The CDR3 DNA follows: TGCAGTGCTACGACCTGGGACAGGGGGAGCGCTGAAGCTTTCTTT. This encodes CSATTWDRGSAEAFF. The chain carries TRBV20-1 and TRBJ1-1, with 11 bases identical to TRBD1. Losses at the gene ends were 4 bases for V and 6 bases for J; bases not matched to a gene: 10. The CDR3 is 15 amino acids. Germline lookup yields CDR1 DFQATT and CDR2 SNEGSKA (reference sequence).

This chain uses TRBV28 with TRBJ1-2; 12 bases fit TRBD1. The germline V gene encodes CDR1 MDHEN and CDR2 SYDVKM. This CDR3 comprises 16 residues. V lost 6 bases and J lost 4; bases outside the gene matches: 9. The CDR3 is CASSRPGTGGGYGYTF. In nucleotides, the CDR3 is TGTGCCAGCAGCCGTCCCGGGACAGGGGGCGGCTATGGCTACACCTTC.

The genes are TRBV2 and TRBJ1-4; D ambiguous. V lost 3 bases and J 7 bases, leaving 9 bases between the germline ends. Germline assignment: CDR1 SNHLY and CDR2 FYNNEI. There are 13 residues in the CDR3. CDR3 nucleotides: TGTGCCAGCAGTGACGGTGGGAGTGAAAAACTGTTTTTT. Its protein is CASSDGGSEKLFF.

A few counts support this clonotype. The chain recombines TRBV12-3 or TRBV12-4 with TRBJ2-3; D ambiguous. CDR3 size: 15 residues. The V and J ends lost 1 base and 1 base respectively, with 9 bases between them. CDR3 region: CASSLVSSGTDTQYF. The CDR3 DNA reads TGTGCCAGCAGTTTAGTCTCCTCCGGCACAGATACGCAGTATTTT.

The CDR3 sequence is CASSLKRQGALGYTF. CDR3 DNA sequence: TGTGCCAGCAGCCTAAAGAGACAGGGGGCGCTCGGCTACACCTTC. The rearrangement uses TRBV7-9 and TRBJ1-2; 10 bases match TRBD1. Germline assignment: CDR1 SEHNR and CDR2 FQNEAQ (reference sequence). V was pared by 5 bases and J by 8 bases, with 11 bases of the junction left unmatched. The CDR3 runs 15 residues.

This clonotype was observed at least ten times. This chain joins TRBV7-2 and TRBJ2-1; possible D gene TRBD2, 5 bases. V lost 5 bases and J 4 bases, leaving 12 bases between the germline ends. The length of the CDR3 is 14 residues. Germline V CDR1 and CDR2: SGHTA, FQGNSA. CDR3 loop: CASSPLDGYNEQFF. Here the CDR3 DNA reads TGTGCCAGCAGCCCACTAGACGGGTACAATGAGCAGTTCTTC.

The gene calls are TRBV10-3 and TRBJ1-3; the D is unclear. In germline, CDR1 is ENHRY, CDR2 SYGVKD. V lost 11 bases, J lost 0 bases, and 11 bases lay in between. CDR3 length: 13 residues. The CDR3 nucleotides read TGTGCCTTCTACCCAGGCTCTGGAAACACCATATATTTT. Encoded protein: CAFYPGSGNTIYF.

This clonotype occurred a few times. The gene calls are TRBV10-2 and TRBJ2-7; TRBD2 might be the D (6 bases). CDR3 length: 14 amino acids. V shed 4 bases and J shed 2 bases, with 12 bases lying between them. Germline-derived CDR1 and CDR2 are WSHSY and SAAADI. CDR3 sequence reads: CASSVGGAAYEQYV. CDR3 in DNA: TGCGCCAGCAGTGTAGGAGGGGCAGCCTACGAGCAGTACGTC.

This clonotype was detected a few times. The genes are TRBV10-3 and TRBJ2-7; 7 bases match TRBD1. In germline, CDR1 is ENHRY, CDR2 SYGVKD. Trimming at V came to 7 bases and at J to 2 bases, leaving 8 bases not matched to a gene. This CDR3 has 14 residues. CDR3 region: CAINTGTGAYEQYF. CDR3 in DNA: TGTGCCATCAACACGGGAACAGGGGCCTACGAGCAGTACTTC.

Ten or more counts support this clonotype. This chain joins TRBV7-8 and TRBJ2-7; D possibly matches TRBD1 or TRBD2 (6 bases each). CDR1 is SGHVS, CDR2 FQNEAQ, per germline. This CDR3 is 16 amino acids long. V was shortened by 5 bases and J by 1 base, with 18 bases between the two germline ends. The CDR3 sequence: CASSPGRGGKSYEQYF. The CDR3 DNA is TGTGCCAGCAGCCCAGGGAGAGGGGGGAAATCCTACGAGCAGTACTTC.

This chain uses TRBV30 with TRBJ2-3, with D unresolved. The germline V gene encodes CDR1 GTSNPN and CDR2 SVGIG (reference sequence). V lost 2 bases to trimming and J lost 5 bases, with 5 bases between them. CDR3 size: 11 residues. The CDR3 loop is CAWSKEDTQYF. The DNA of the CDR3 is TGTGCCTGGAGTAAAGAAGATACGCAGTATTTT. The full variable domain, in which reference TRBV30 and TRBJ2-3 provide the parts outside the CDR3, is SQTIHQWPATLVQPVGSPLSLECTVEGTSNPNLYWYRQAAGRGLQLLFYSVGIGQISSEVPQNLSASRPQDRQFILSSKKLLLSDSGFYLCAWSKEDTQYFGPGTRLTVL.

J is TRBJ2-3 and V is TRBV20-1; possible D gene TRBD2, 5 bases. This CDR3 comprises 14 residues. Germline CDR1 is DFQATT and CDR2 is SNEGSKA (reference sequence). V lost 1 base and J lost 2, with 10 bases in between. For the CDR3, the DNA is TGCAGTGCTAGAGTGGGCGGGTACACAGATACGCAGTATTTT. It encodes CSARVGGYTDTQYF.

This clonotype was picked up a small number of times. The chain employs TRBV2 and TRBJ1-5; 11 bases agree with TRBD1. With V trimmed by 7 bases and J by 5 bases, 4 bases remained unmatched. Germline-derived CDR1 and CDR2 are SNHLY and FYNNEI. The length of the CDR3 is 14 residues. The CDR3: CASNPGQGDQPQHF. The CDR3 DNA follows: TGTGCCAGCAACCCGGGACAGGGGGATCAGCCCCAGCATTTT.

The chain recombines TRBV4-1 with TRBJ2-1, with D perhaps matching TRBD2 (6 bases). Germline CDR1 MGHRA, CDR2 YSYEKL. The ends were cut back, 2 bases at V and 3 bases at J, with 14 bases in the middle. The CDR3 covers 16 residues. CDR3 protein: CASSQQKRVDYNEQFF. The CDR3 nucleotides read TGCGCCAGCAGCCAACAGAAGCGGGTTGACTACAATGAGCAGTTCTTC.

CDR3 amino acids: CAISESRTSGKGGTQYF. CDR3 DNA sequence: TGTGCCATCAGTGAGTCGAGGACTAGCGGGAAAGGCGGTACGCAGTATTTT. The chain links TRBV10-3 to TRBJ2-3; the match to TRBD2 covers 12 bases. Germline CDR1 is ENHRY and CDR2 is SYGVKD. V was pared by 0 bases and J by 8 bases, with 9 bases of the junction left unmatched. This CDR3 contains 17 residues.

This rearrangement joins TRBV5-4 to TRBJ2-3, with D perhaps assigned TRBD1 or TRBD2 (5 bases each). The germline V gene has CDR1 SGHNT and CDR2 YYREEE (reference sequence). CDR3 size: 15 residues. Trimming removed 4 bases at V and 5 bases at J, with 17 bases between. The CDR3 nucleotides read TGTGCCAGCAGCCCGAGGGGTCAGCTCGGAGATACGCAGTATTTT. This translates into CASSPRGQLGDTQYF. Looking up the rest from reference TRBV5-4 and TRBJ2-3 gives the full variable domain: ETGVTQSPTHLIKTRGQQVTLRCSSQSGHNTVSWYQQALGQGPQFIFQYYREEENGRGNFPPRFSGLQFPNYSSELNVNALELDDSALYLCASSPRGQLGDTQYFGPGTRLTVL.

V is TRBV6-1 and J is TRBJ2-1; TRBD1 aligns across 7 bases. Germline trimming cut 10 bases from V and 3 bases from J; bases unmatched to any gene: 6. The CDR3 runs to 13 residues. Germline CDR1 MNHNS, CDR2 SASEGT. The CDR3 region is CATNRGHYNEQFF. The CDR3 region has the DNA TGTGCCACCAACAGGGGACACTACAATGAGCAGTTCTTC.

This clonotype has more than one count but fewer than ten. The rearrangement joins TRBV28 to TRBJ1-2, with TRBD1 identical over 8 bases. CDR1 is MDHEN and CDR2 is SYDVKM in the germline V gene. The CDR3 totals 15 residues. Losses at the gene ends were 5 bases for V and 2 bases for J; bases not matched to a gene: 7. The CDR3 here is CASSTTGGTNYGYTF. Written as DNA, the CDR3 is TGTGCCAGCAGTACCACAGGGGGGACAAACTATGGCTACACCTTC.

A word on this clonotype: Compared with germline, one end of the junction differs, possibly owing to a read error. The chain links TRBV5-3 to TRBJ1-1; D perhaps matches TRBD1 (6 bases). TRBV5-3 is an open reading frame, and its role is uncertain. The CDR3 consists of 13 residues. CDR3 sequence reads: CASSLQGLTEAFF. DNA of the CDR3: TGTGCCAGCAGCTTGCAGGGGTTGACTGAAGCTTTCTTT.

The sample holds a few counts of this clonotype. DNA for the CDR3: TGTGCCAGCAGCTTTAGACGGACTAGTCCTTACGAGCAGTACGTC. Translation gives CASSFRRTSPYEQYV. V gene TRBV5-5 combines with J gene TRBJ2-7; 7 bases map to TRBD2. The J segment lost 4 bases and the V segment lost 2 bases, leaving 9 bases of the junction unmatched. The CDR3 covers 15 residues. Germline V gene lookup returns CDR1 SGHKS and CDR2 YYEKEE (reference sequence).

This clonotype appeared a single time. The chain recombines TRBV7-9 with TRBJ1-2; the D gene is possibly TRBD1 (5 bases). CDR1 and CDR2 (germline): SEHNR, FQNEAQ (reference sequence). The CDR3 is 11 residues long. Trimming took off 5 bases at V and 8 bases at J, with 9 bases between the two ends. CDR3: CASSKGRGYTF. The CDR3 nucleotides are TGTGCCAGCAGCAAGGGGAGAGGCTACACCTTC.

V and J are TRBV14 and TRBJ2-1, with 7 nucleotides matching TRBD1. Germline CDR1 reads SGHDN; CDR2 reads FVKESK. The CDR3 runs to 14 residues. J lost 9 bases, V lost 1 base, and 6 bases had no gene match. The DNA of the CDR3 is TGTGCCAGCAGCCAAGTACAGGGGAGTACTGAGCAGTTCTTC. It translates to CASSQVQGSTEQFF.